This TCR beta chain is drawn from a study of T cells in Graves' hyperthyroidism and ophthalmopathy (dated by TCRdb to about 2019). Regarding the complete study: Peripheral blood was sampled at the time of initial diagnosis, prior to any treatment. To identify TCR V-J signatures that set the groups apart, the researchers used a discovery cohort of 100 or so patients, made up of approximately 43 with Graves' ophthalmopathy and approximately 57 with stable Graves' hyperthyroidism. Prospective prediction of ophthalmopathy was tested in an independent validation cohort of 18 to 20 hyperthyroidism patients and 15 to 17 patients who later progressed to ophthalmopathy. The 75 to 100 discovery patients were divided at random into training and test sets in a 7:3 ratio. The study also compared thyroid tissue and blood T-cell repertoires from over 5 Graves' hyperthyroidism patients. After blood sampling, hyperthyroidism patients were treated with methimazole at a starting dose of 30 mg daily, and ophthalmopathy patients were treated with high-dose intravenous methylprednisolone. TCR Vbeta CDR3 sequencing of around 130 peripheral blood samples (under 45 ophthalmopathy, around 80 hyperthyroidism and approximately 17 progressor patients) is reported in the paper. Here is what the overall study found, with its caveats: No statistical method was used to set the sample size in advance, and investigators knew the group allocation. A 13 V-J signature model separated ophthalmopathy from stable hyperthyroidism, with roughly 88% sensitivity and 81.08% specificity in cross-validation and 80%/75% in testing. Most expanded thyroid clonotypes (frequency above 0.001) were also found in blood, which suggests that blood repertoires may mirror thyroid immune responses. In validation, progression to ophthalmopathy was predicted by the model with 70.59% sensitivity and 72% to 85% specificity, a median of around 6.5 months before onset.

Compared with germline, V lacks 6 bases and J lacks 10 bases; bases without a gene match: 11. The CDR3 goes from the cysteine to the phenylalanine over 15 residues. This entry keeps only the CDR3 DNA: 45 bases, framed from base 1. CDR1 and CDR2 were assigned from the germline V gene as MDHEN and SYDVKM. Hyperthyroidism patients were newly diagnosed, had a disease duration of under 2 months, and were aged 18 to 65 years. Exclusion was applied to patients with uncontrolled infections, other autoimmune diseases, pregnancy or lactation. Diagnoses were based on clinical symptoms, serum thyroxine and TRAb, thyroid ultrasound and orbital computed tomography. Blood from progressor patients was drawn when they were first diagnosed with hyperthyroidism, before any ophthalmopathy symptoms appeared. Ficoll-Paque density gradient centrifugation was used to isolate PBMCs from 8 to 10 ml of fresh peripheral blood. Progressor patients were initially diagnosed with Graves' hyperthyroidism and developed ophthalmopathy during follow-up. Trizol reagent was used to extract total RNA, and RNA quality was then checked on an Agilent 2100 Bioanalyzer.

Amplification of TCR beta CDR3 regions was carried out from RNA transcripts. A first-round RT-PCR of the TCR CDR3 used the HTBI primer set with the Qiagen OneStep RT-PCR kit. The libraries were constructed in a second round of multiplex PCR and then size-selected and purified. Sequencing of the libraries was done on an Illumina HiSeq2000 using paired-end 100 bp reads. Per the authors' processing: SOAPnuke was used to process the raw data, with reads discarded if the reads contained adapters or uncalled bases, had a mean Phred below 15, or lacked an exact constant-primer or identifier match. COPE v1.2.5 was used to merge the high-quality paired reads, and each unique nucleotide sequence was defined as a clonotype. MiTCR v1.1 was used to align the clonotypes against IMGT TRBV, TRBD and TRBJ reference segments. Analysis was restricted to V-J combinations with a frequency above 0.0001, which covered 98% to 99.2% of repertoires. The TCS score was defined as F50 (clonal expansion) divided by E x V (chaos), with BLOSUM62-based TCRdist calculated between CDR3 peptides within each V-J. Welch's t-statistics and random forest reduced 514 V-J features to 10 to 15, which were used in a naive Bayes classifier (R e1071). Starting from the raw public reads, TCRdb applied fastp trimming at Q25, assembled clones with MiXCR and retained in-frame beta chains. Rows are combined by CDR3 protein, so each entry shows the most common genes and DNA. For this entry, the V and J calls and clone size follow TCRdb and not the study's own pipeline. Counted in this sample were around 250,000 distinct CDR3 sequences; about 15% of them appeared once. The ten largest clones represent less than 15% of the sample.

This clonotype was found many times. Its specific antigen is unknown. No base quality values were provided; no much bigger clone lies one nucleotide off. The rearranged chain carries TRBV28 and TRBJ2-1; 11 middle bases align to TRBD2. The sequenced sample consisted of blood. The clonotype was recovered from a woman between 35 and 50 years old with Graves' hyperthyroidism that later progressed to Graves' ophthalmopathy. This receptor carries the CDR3 CASRDRLAGWREQFF. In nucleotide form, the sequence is TGTGCCAGCAGGGACCGACTAGCGGGGTGGAGGGAGCAGTTCTTC.